The 31 T cell receptor beta chains given below trace back to one sample, sequenced in a study of CD8 T cells in ankylosing spondylitis. TCRdb called the 5' RACE reads again in MiXCR, with one record for every CDR3 protein. The sample gives about 250,000 distinct CDR3 sequences, more than 20% of which show up once; 0.5% to 0.65% is in the top ten. Sequencing input: blood, either unsorted or a sorted T cell fraction (not recorded which). The receptors were sampled from a male donor with ankylosing spondylitis or in good health (not recorded which).

V and J are TRBV24-1 and TRBJ2-3, with D possibly being TRBD1 (6 bases). The V gene lost 0 bases and the J gene lost 3 bases, with 12 bases spanning the gap. This CDR3 has 16 amino acids. The germline gives CDR1 KGHDR, CDR2 SFDVKD. Here the CDR3 reads CATSDLPQGGTDTQYF. In nucleotides, the CDR3 is TGTGCCACCAGTGATTTGCCACAGGGTGGTACAGATACGCAGTATTTT.

The CDR3 nucleotides are TGTGCCAGCAGCCCCTCACTGAACACTGAAGCTTTCTTT. Translated: CASSPSLNTEAFF. V gene TRBV11-2 combines with J gene TRBJ1-1; D unclear. The germline gives CDR1 SGHAT, CDR2 FQNNGV. Between the trimmed V and J ends, which lost 5 bases and 0 bases, there was a span of 7 bases. The CDR3 consists of 13 residues.

The V gene is TRBV20-1, the J gene TRBJ2-7; D is uncertain. Germline assignment: CDR1 DFQATT and CDR2 SNEGSKA (reference sequence). There are 13 residues in the CDR3. V lost 3 bases, J lost 0 bases, and 9 bases lay in between. The CDR3 DNA follows: TGCAGTGCTAGTCTCCCGGCCTCCTACGAGCAGTACTTC. Translating it yields CSASLPASYEQYF.

V usage is TRBV27 and J usage is TRBJ2-1, with D maybe TRBD2 (5 bases). Germline-derived CDR1 and CDR2 are MNHEY and SMNVEV (reference sequence). This CDR3 spans 15 amino acids. Deletions cut 3 bases from V and 4 bases from J, with 13 bases between. The CDR3 DNA reads as TGTGCCAGCAGTTTTGGGCGGGTGAGATACAATGAGCAGTTCTTC. This codes for CASSFGRVRYNEQFF.

In this sample, this clonotype turned up many times. The chain is built from TRBV20-1 and TRBJ2-5; TRBD2 agrees at 8 bases. Germline V gives CDR1 DFQATT, CDR2 SNEGSKA (reference sequence). The CDR3 extends over 14 amino acids. After removal of 2 bases from V and 1 base from J, the junction contained 3 bases not matched to a gene. The CDR3 region is CSARPGGIQETQYF. CDR3 DNA: TGCAGTGCTAGACCGGGGGGGATCCAAGAGACCCAGTACTTC.

This clonotype was seen repeatedly, ten times or more. The genes are TRBV5-6 and TRBJ1-4; perhaps TRBD1 as D (5 bases). This CDR3 comprises 15 residues. Trimming stripped 4 bases from V and 4 bases from J, with 14 bases between. From germline, CDR1 is SGHDT and CDR2 YYEEEE. The chain's CDR3 is CASSKRGTLNEKLFF. CDR3 DNA: TGTGCCAGCAGCAAGAGGGGAACGCTTAATGAAAAACTGTTTTTT.

The chain is built from TRBV7-2 and TRBJ2-3; TRBD2 agrees at 9 bases. Per the germline V gene, CDR1 is SGHTA and CDR2 is FQGNSA. V shed 4 bases, J shed 3 bases, and the junction held 8 bases outside the gene matches. The CDR3 spans 16 residues. The CDR3 region is CASSSPGGLATDTQYF. CDR3 DNA sequence: TGTGCCAGCAGCTCCCCGGGGGGACTAGCAACAGATACGCAGTATTTT.

The chain combines TRBV20-1 with TRBJ2-5, with 8 bases matching TRBD1. The germline V gene encodes CDR1 DFQATT and CDR2 SNEGSKA (reference sequence). The V gene end was trimmed by 5 bases and the J gene end by 5 bases; junction bases not matched to a gene: 13. This CDR3 has 15 amino acids. CDR3 sequence: CSAHSTVQGDETQYF. CDR3 nucleotides: TGCAGTGCTCATAGTACTGTACAGGGGGACGAGACCCAGTACTTC.

The chain has TRBV6-5 and TRBJ2-7; D unresolved. V lost 4 bases, J lost 9 bases, and 13 bases lay in between. The V gene's germline CDR1 is MNHEY and CDR2 SVGAGI. This CDR3 is built from 12 residues. CDR3 nucleotide sequence: TGTGCCAGCAGTTTAGGGCTGCTGGGGCAGTACTTC. This encodes CASSLGLLGQYF.

This clonotype was recorded many times. This chain uses TRBV27 with TRBJ2-1; no clear D gene. Trimming cost V 0 bases and J 0 bases, with 12 bases left between them. The CDR3 spans 17 residues. The V gene's germline CDR1 is MNHEY and CDR2 SMNVEV (reference sequence). CDR3 coding DNA: TGTGCCAGCAGTTTATCGTTAAAGCGCAGCTCCTACAATGAGCAGTTCTTC. This translates into CASSLSLKRSSYNEQFF.

This clonotype was counted many times. The chain links TRBV29-1 to TRBJ1-1, with 7 bases identical to TRBD1. This CDR3 has 12 residues. CDR1 is SQVTM and CDR2 is ANQGSEA in the germline V gene. V was pared by 1 base and J by 11 bases, with 7 bases of the junction left unmatched. CDR3 sequence: CSVEVETGRAFF. DNA for the CDR3: TGCAGCGTTGAAGTTGAGACAGGGAGGGCTTTCTTT.

This clonotype was detected many times. This rearrangement joins TRBV7-2 to TRBJ2-7, with 9 bases lining up with TRBD2. Germline CDR1 reads SGHTA; CDR2 reads FQGNSA. V lost 1 base and J lost 2; bases outside the gene matches: 6. The CDR3 spans 16 residues. CDR3 DNA sequence: TGTGCCAGCAGCTTAGTGTTCCTAGCGGGAACCTACGAGCAGTACTTC. Translating gives CASSLVFLAGTYEQYF.

J is TRBJ2-7 and V is TRBV11-2; the D is unclear. Trimming left V 4 bases short and J 3 bases short, with 7 bases between. In germline, CDR1 is SGHAT, CDR2 FQNNGV. The CDR3 runs 12 residues. The CDR3 protein is CASSSGRYEQYF. The CDR3 DNA reads as TGTGCCAGCAGCTCCGGACGCTACGAGCAGTACTTC.

This clonotype was detected only a few times. The chain links TRBV20-1 to TRBJ2-3; D is possibly TRBD1 (5 bases). Germline V gene data show CDR1 as DFQATT and CDR2 as SNEGSKA (reference sequence). V lost 6 bases and J lost 1, with 17 bases in between. The CDR3 covers 15 residues. The CDR3 protein is CSAANRPSRTDTQYF. The CDR3 region has the DNA TGCAGTGCGGCCAACAGGCCATCCCGCACAGATACGCAGTATTTT.

A few counts support this clonotype. The chain links TRBV25-1 to TRBJ2-5; 7 positions agree with TRBD1. This CDR3 comprises 14 residues. J lost 2 bases, V lost 2 bases, and 2 bases had no gene match. The germline V gene encodes CDR1 MGHDK and CDR2 SYGVNS. CDR3 in DNA: TGTGCCAGCAGTGAAGACAGGGTTCAAGAGACCCAGTACTTC. It encodes CASSEDRVQETQYF. The full variable domain, its missing parts supplied by reference TRBV25-1 and TRBJ2-5, is EADIYQTPRYLVIGTGKKITLECSQTMGHDKMYWYQQDPGMELHLIHYSYGVNSTEKGDLSSESTVSRIRTEHFPLTLESARPSHTSQYLCASSEDRVQETQYFGPGTRLLVL.

This clonotype was observed at least ten times. The rearrangement links TRBV12-3 or TRBV12-4 to TRBJ1-1; tentatively, D is TRBD1 (5 bases). The CDR3 is 14 residues long. Trimming took 2 bases from V and 3 from J, leaving 10 bases between them. The DNA of the CDR3 is TGTGCCAGCAGTTTACGAGGGGACTACACTGAAGCTTTCTTT. It is translated as CASSLRGDYTEAFF.

This clonotype was seen only once. This may come from a read error, since a much larger clone is one base off. The chain couples TRBV11-2 to TRBJ1-1; D gene uncertain. Trimming removed 0 bases at V and 4 bases at J, with 3 bases between. The CDR3 covers 12 residues. The germline V gene has CDR1 SGHAT and CDR2 FQNNGV. The CDR3 DNA is TGTGCCAGCAGCTTAGATGGCACTGAAGCTTTCTTT. Its protein is CASSLDGTEAFF.

Ten or more counts support this clonotype. The J gene is TRBJ1-1, the V gene TRBV29-1; 7 nucleotides line up with TRBD1. Germline CDR1 reads SQVTM; CDR2 reads ANQGSEA. Trimming cost V 3 bases and J 4 bases; bases outside gene matches: 5. The CDR3 has 13 amino acids. CDR3 residues: CSVDRQGGTEAFF. The CDR3 DNA reads as TGCAGCGTTGACCGACAGGGCGGCACTGAAGCTTTCTTT.

This clonotype was seen many times. The chain couples TRBV7-9 to TRBJ2-3; a possible D gene is TRBD2 (6 bases). Germline values: CDR1 SEHNR, CDR2 FQNEAQ (reference sequence). V was pared by 3 bases and J by 4 bases, with 8 bases between. The CDR3 covers 13 residues. The CDR3 spells CASSFGGSDTQYF. The CDR3 DNA reads as TGTGCCAGCAGCTTTGGAGGGTCAGATACGCAGTATTTT. The whole variable domain, remainder taken from reference TRBV7-9 and TRBJ2-3, is DTGVSQNPRHKITKRGQNVTFRCDPISEHNRLYWYRQTLGQGPEFLTYFQNEAQLEKSRLLSDRFSAERPKGSFSTLEIQRTEQGDSAMYLCASSFGGSDTQYFGPGTRLTVL.

This clonotype was found many times. The chain joins TRBV5-6 to TRBJ2-1; D possibly corresponds to TRBD2 (6 bases). This CDR3 is 14 amino acids long. In germline, CDR1 is SGHDT, CDR2 YYEEEE. The ends were cut back, 2 bases at V and 3 bases at J, with 9 bases in the middle. Here the CDR3 DNA reads TGTGCCAGCAGCTTTGGGCGGGGCTACAATGAGCAGTTCTTC. Protein sequence: CASSFGRGYNEQFF.

The V call is TRBV10-1, the J call TRBJ2-1; 8 nucleotides align to TRBD2. The CDR3 loop spans 15 amino acids. CDR1 and CDR2 from the germline V gene are WNHNN and SYGVQD (reference sequence). The V gene end was trimmed by 0 bases and the J gene end by 8 bases; junction bases not matched to a gene: 6. In DNA, the CDR3 is TGCGCCAGCAGTGAGTCGGGTAGCGGGGTCGATGAGCAGTTCTTC. The encoded protein is CASSESGSGVDEQFF.

The J gene is TRBJ2-3, the V gene TRBV7-6; D is undetermined. Trimming pared 1 base from V and 5 bases from J, leaving 13 bases between. In germline, CDR1 is SGHVS, CDR2 FNYEAQ. This CDR3 has 15 residues. The CDR3 coding sequence is TGTGCCAGCAGCTTAGGAGCCAGCGTGGAAGATACGCAGTATTTT. Translated: CASSLGASVEDTQYF.

This clonotype was seen only a few times. This chain links TRBV12-3 or TRBV12-4 with TRBJ1-3, with D perhaps TRBD1 (6 bases). Trimming stripped 5 bases from V and 7 bases from J, with 18 bases between. The CDR3 covers 15 residues. In DNA, the CDR3 is TGTGCCAGCAGTGAATGGGGGCAGGGTGTTAACACCATATATTTT. It codes for CASSEWGQGVNTIYF.

The chain combines TRBV6-1 with TRBJ1-2, with 8 bases matching TRBD1. In germline, CDR1 is MNHNS, CDR2 SASEGT. Losses at the gene ends were 6 bases for V and 2 bases for J; bases not matched to a gene: 2. This CDR3 is built from 13 residues. CDR3 protein: CASRTGANYGYTF. The CDR3 DNA sequence: TGTGCCAGCAGGACAGGGGCAAACTATGGCTACACCTTC.

This chain connects TRBV6-1 to TRBJ2-1; 7 nucleotides agree with TRBD2. Germline lookup yields CDR1 MNHNS and CDR2 SASEGT. V lost 7 bases to trimming and J lost 4 bases; unmatched junction nucleotides: 4. The CDR3 is made up of 13 amino acids. The CDR3 sequence is CASNERGYNEQFF. CDR3 DNA sequence: TGTGCCAGCAACGAGCGGGGTTACAATGAGCAGTTCTTC.

This clonotype has ten or more counts. Here the CDR3 reads CASSPDRDHEQFF. The CDR3 DNA is TGTGCCAGCAGCCCGGACAGGGATCATGAGCAGTTCTTC. This chain uses TRBV7-7 with TRBJ2-1; the match to TRBD1 covers 8 bases. CDR3 size: 13 residues. The germline gives CDR1 SSHAT, CDR2 FNYEAQ (reference sequence). V trimming: 5 bases; J trimming: 8 bases; junction bases outside the gene matches: 5. The variable domain in full, completed from reference TRBV7-7 and TRBJ2-1, reads GAGVSQSPRYKVTKRGQDVTLRCDPISSHATLYWYQQALGQGPEFLTYFNYEAQPDKSGLPSDRFSAERPEGSISTLTIQRTEQRDSAMYRCASSPDRDHEQFFGPGTRLTVL.

This chain joins TRBV11-2 and TRBJ2-1; D call uncertain. V shed 0 bases and J shed 8 bases, with 11 bases lying between them. The germline CDR1 and CDR2 sequences are SGHAT and FQNNGV. This CDR3 comprises 14 residues. DNA for the CDR3: TGTGCCAGCAGCTTAGAGCCCCTTACTCATGAGCAGTTCTTC. Translation: CASSLEPLTHEQFF.

The chain recombines TRBV3-1 with TRBJ2-5; D assignment may be TRBD1 or TRBD2 (5 bases each). Germline V gene sequence: CDR1 LGHDT, CDR2 YNNKEL (reference sequence). CDR3 length: 15 residues. V lost 0 bases and J 4 bases, leaving 12 bases between the germline ends. The CDR3 sequence is CASSQDSGRGETQYF. The CDR3 DNA sequence: TGTGCCAGCAGCCAAGATTCGGGACGTGGAGAGACCCAGTACTTC.

This clonotype was observed a handful of times. The chain is built from TRBV20-1 and TRBJ2-5; TRBD2 agrees at 11 bases. CDR1 and CDR2 (germline): DFQATT, SNEGSKA (reference sequence). The CDR3 consists of 16 residues. J was trimmed by 5 bases and V by 0 bases; bases with no gene match: 8. CDR3 in amino acids: CSARDYSGGASETQYF. CDR3 bases: TGCAGTGCTAGAGATTATAGCGGGGGGGCCTCGGAGACCCAGTACTTC.

This clonotype was seen many times. The rearrangement uses TRBV29-1 and TRBJ1-2; 7 nucleotides align to TRBD1. Trimming took 6 bases from V and 10 from J; bases not matched to a gene: 8. Germline V gene sequence: CDR1 SQVTM, CDR2 ANQGSEA. The CDR3 totals 11 residues. The CDR3 DNA reads TGCAGCGTACAGGGGCCGGGAGACTACACCTTC. It yields the protein CSVQGPGDYTF.

The CDR3 region is CSANRERNTEAFF. Written as DNA, the CDR3 is TGCAGTGCTAATCGGGAACGGAACACTGAAGCTTTCTTT. The chain is built from TRBV20-1 and TRBJ1-1; D is ambiguous. Germline-derived CDR1 and CDR2 are DFQATT and SNEGSKA (reference sequence). The V end was cut by 4 bases, the J end by 1 base, with 10 bases between. The CDR3 is 13 amino acids.